Listed below are T cell receptor beta chains from one sample, sequenced in a study of blood T cell repertoires in COVID-19. TCRdb's table, derived via immunoSEQ multiplex PCR, lists solely in-frame clones and lacks some. The sample consists of 150,000 to 200,000 clones, 80% of them appearing once. Input material: peripheral blood. The receptors come from a man aged 55 to 69 with acute or convalescent COVID-19. The CDR3 runs from the conserved cysteine through the conserved F or W.

j_call,v_call,cdr3_aa
TRBJ1-5,TRBV23-1,CASSQPRQNDSNQPQHF
TRBJ2-1,TRBV19,CASSRGQGDYNEQFF
TRBJ1-6,TRBV7-3,CASSPRANSPLHF
TRBJ1-6,TRBV27,CASTRTGDHNSPLHF
TRBJ2-4,TRBV25-1,CASSEYGTSQGKNIQYF
TRBJ1-3,TRBV5-1,CASRVDRDSGNTIYF
TRBJ2-1,TRBV9,CASKREGLAYNEQFF
TRBJ1-1,TRBV2,CASNSGFKAFF
TRBJ1-1,TRBV7-3,CASSRTGTHQNTEAFF
TRBJ1-1,TRBV5-6,CASSPWGVMNTEAFF
TRBJ1-1,TRBV6-5,CASSYWGQDTEAFF
TRBJ2-7,TRBV9,CASSVGTGGGEQYF
TRBJ1-6,TRBV2,CASSARTGANSPLHF
TRBJ2-1,TRBV10-2,CASKVAGPSYNEQFF
TRBJ2-4,TRBV6-5,CASSYSRIATQYF
TRBJ2-5,TRBV29-1,CSVDRGSETQYF
TRBJ1-4,TRBV27,CASSSLEKLFF
TRBJ1-5,TRBV2,CASLATGVRQPQHF
TRBJ1-1,TRBV11-2,CASSPSNTEAFF
TRBJ1-5,TRBV2,CASSDQGSNQPQHF
TRBJ1-2,TRBV11-2,CASSSYRGDYGYTF
TRBJ1-5,TRBV5-1,CASSLDTGRDQPQHF
TRBJ2-1,TRBV10-1,CASSFNSGNNEQFF
TRBJ2-7,TRBV3-1/TRBV3-2,CASSQAPREEQYF